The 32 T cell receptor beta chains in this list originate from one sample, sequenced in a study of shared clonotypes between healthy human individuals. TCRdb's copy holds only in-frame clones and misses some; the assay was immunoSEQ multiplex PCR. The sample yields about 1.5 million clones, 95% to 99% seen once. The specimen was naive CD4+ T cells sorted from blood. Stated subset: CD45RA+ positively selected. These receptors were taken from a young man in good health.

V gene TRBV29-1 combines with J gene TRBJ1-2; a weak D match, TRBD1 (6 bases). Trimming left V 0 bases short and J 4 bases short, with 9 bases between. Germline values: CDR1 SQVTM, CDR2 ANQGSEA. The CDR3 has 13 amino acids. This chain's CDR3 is CSVEDPTGYGYTF. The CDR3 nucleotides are TGCAGCGTTGAAGATCCGACAGGCTATGGCTACACCTTC.

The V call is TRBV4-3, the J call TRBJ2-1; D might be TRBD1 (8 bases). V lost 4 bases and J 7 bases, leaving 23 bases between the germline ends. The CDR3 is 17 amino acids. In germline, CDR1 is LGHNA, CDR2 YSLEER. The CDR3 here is CASSRGGTGWARNEQFF. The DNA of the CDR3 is TGCGCCAGCAGCCGGGGAGGGACAGGTTGGGCTAGAAATGAGCAGTTCTTC.

This chain's CDR3 is CASAPAGVGTEAFF. The CDR3 DNA sequence: TGTGCTAGTGCCCCGGCGGGAGTCGGCACTGAAGCTTTCTTT. V gene TRBV12-5 combines with J gene TRBJ1-1, with D unresolved. The germline gives CDR1 LGHNT, CDR2 FRNRAP. The germline V and J ends were trimmed by 7 bases and 4 bases, with 16 bases remaining between them. The length of the CDR3 is 14 residues.

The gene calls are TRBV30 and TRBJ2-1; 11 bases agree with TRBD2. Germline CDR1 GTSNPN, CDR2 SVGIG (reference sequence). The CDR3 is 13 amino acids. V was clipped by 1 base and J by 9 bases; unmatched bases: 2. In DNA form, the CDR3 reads TGTGCCTGGAGTGCGACTAGCGGGACTGAGCAGTTCTTC. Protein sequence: CAWSATSGTEQFF.

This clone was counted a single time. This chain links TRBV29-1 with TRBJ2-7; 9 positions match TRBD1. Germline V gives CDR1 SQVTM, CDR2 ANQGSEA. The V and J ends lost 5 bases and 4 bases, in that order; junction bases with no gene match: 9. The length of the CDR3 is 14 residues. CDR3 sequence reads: CSVLGDRDSYEQYF. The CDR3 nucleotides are TGCAGCGTTCTGGGGGACAGGGACTCTTACGAGCAGTACTTC.

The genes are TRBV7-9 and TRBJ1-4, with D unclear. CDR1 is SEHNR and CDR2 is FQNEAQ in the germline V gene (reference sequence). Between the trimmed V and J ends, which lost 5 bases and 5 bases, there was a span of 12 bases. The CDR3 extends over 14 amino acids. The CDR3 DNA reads TGTGCCAGCAGCCCTCTCGTAGGGAATGAAAAACTGTTTTTT. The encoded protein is CASSPLVGNEKLFF.

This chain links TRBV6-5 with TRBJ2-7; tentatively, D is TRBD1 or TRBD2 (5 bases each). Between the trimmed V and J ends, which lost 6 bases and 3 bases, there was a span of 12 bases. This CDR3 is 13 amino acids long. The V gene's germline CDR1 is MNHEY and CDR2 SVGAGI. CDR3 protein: CASSQPGGYEQYF. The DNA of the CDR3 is TGTGCCAGCAGCCAACCTGGGGGCTACGAGCAGTACTTC.

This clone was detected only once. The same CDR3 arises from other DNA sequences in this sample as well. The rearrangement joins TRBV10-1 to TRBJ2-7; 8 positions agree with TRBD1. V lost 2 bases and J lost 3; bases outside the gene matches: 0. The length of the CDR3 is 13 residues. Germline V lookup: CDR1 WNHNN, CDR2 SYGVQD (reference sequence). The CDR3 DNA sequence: TGCGCCAGCAGTGAGGGACAGGGCTACGAGCAGTACTTC. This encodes CASSEGQGYEQYF.

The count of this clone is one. The CDR3 protein is CASSLLDREETQYF. The CDR3 DNA is TGTGCCAGCAGCTTGTTGGACAGGGAAGAGACCCAGTACTTC. The V gene is TRBV7-9, the J gene TRBJ2-5; 8 positions match TRBD1. The length of the CDR3 is 14 residues. Germline V gives CDR1 SEHNR, CDR2 FQNEAQ (reference sequence). The junction had 3 bases not matched to a gene; V was cut back by 3 bases and J by 3 bases.

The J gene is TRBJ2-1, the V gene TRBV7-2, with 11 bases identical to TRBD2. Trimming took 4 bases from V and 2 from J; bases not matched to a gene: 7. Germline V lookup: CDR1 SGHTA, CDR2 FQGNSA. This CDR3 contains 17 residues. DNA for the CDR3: TGTGCCAGCAGCTGGGCCCCGACTAGCGGGACCTACAATGAGCAGTTCTTC. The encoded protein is CASSWAPTSGTYNEQFF.

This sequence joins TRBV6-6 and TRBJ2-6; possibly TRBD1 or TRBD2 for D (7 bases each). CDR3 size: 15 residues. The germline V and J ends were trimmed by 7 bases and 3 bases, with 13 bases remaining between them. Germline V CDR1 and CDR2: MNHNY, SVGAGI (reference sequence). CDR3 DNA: TGTGCCAGCACTGACAGGGAGGGTGGGGCCAACGTCCTGACTTTC. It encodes CASTDREGGANVLTF.

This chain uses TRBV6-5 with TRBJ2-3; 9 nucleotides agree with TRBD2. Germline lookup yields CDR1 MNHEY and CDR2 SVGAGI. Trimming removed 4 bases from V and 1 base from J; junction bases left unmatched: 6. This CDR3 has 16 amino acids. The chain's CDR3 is CASSSNKRGGTDTQYF. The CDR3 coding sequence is TGTGCCAGCAGTTCCAATAAGCGGGGGGGCACAGATACGCAGTATTTT.

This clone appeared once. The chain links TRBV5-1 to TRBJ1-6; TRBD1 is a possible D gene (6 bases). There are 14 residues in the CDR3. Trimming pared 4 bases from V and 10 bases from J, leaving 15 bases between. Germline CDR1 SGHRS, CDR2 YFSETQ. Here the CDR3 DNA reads TGCGCCAGCAGCCCGGGGACACTTCGCTCACCCCTCCACTTT. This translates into CASSPGTLRSPLHF.

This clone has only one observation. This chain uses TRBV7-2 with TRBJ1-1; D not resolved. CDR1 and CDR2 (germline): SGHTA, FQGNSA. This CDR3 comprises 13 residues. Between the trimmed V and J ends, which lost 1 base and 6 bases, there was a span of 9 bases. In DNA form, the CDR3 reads TGTGCCAGCAGCTTAGTTTGGGAAGCTGAAGCTTTCTTT. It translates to CASSLVWEAEAFF. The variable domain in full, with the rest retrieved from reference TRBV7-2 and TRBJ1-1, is GAGVSQSPSNKVTEKGKDVELRCDPISGHTALYWYRQSLGQGLEFLIYFQGNSAPDKSGLPSDRFSAERTGGSVSTLTIQRTQQEDSAVYLCASSLVWEAEAFFGQGTRLTVV.

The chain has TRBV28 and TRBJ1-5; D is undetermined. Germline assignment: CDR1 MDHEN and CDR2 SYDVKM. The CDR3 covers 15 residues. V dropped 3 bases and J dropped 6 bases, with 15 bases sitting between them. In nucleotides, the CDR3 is TGTGCCAGCAGTTTTGTCGGGGAGGTTCGTCAGCCCCAGCATTTT. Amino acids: CASSFVGEVRQPQHF.

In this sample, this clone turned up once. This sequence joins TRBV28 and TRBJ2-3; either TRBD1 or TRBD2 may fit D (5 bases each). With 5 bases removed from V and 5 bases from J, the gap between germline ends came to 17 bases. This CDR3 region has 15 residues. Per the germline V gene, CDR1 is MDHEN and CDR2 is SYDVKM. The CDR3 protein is CASSPRRDERDTQYF. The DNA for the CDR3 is TGTGCCAGCAGTCCAAGAAGGGACGAGCGAGATACGCAGTATTTT. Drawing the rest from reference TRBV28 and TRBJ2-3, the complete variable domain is DVKVTQSSRYLVKRTGEKVFLECVQDMDHENMFWYRQDPGLGLRLIYFSYDVKMKEKGDIPEGYSVSREKKERFSLILESASTNQTSMYLCASSPRRDERDTQYFGPGTRLTVL.

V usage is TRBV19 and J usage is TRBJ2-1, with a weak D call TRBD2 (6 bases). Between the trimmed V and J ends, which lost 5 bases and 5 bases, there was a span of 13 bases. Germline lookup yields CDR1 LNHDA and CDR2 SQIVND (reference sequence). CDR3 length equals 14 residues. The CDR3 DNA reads TGTGCCAGTAGTCCACCGGGACTTCACAATGAGCAGTTCTTC. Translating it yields CASSPPGLHNEQFF.

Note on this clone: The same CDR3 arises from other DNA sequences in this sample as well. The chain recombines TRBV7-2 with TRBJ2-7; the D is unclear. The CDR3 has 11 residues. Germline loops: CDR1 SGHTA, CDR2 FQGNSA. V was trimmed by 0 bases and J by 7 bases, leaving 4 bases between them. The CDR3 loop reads CASSLALEQYF. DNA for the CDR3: TGTGCCAGCAGCTTAGCTCTTGAGCAGTACTTC.

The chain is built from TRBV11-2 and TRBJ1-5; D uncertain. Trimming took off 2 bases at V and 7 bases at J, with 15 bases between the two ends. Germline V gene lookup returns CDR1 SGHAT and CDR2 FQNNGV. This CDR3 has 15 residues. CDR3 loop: CASSLTGSQFQPQHF. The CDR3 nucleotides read TGTGCCAGCAGCTTAACGGGCAGTCAGTTCCAGCCCCAGCATTTT.

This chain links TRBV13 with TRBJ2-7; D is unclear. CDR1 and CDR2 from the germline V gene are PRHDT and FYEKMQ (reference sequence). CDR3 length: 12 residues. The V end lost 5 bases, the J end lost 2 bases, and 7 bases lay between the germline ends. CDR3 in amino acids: CASSLLAYEQYF. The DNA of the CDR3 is TGTGCCAGCAGCCTCCTGGCCTACGAGCAGTACTTC.

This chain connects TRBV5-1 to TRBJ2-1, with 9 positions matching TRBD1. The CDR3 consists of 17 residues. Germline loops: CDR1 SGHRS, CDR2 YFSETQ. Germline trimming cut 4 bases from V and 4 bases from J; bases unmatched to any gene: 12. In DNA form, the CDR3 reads TGCGCCAGCAGCCGTGCCGGGGACAGGGTTGGGTACAATGAGCAGTTCTTC. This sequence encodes CASSRAGDRVGYNEQFF.

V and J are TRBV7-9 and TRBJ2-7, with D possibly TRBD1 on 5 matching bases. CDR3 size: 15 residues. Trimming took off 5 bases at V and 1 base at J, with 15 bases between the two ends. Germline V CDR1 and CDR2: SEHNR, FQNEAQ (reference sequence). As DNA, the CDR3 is TGTGCCAGCAGCGGACCCGCAGACAGTTCCTACGAGCAGTACTTC. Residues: CASSGPADSSYEQYF.

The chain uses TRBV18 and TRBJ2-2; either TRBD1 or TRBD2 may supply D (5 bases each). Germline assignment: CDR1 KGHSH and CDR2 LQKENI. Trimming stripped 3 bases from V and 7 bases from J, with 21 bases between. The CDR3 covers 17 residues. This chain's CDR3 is CASSPWERGEIFGELFF. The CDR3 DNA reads TGTGCCAGCTCACCCTGGGAGAGGGGCGAGATTTTCGGGGAGCTGTTTTTT.

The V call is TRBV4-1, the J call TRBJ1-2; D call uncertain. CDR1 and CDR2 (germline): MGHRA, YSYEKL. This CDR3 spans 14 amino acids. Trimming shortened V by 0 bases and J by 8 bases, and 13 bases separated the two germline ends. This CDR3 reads CASSQESLRMGYTF. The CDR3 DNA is TGCGCCAGCAGCCAAGAGTCCTTGAGGATGGGCTACACCTTC.

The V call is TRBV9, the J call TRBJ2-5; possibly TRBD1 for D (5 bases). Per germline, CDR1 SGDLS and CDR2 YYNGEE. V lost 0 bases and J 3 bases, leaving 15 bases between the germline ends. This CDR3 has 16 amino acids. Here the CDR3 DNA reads TGTGCCAGCAGCGTAGAAAACTTGTCAGGGAAAGAGACCCAGTACTTC. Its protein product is CASSVENLSGKETQYF.

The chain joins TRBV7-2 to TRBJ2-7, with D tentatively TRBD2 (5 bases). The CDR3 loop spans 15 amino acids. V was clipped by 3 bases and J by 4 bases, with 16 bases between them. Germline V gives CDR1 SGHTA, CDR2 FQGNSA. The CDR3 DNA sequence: TGTGCCAGCAGCTTTGGACTGAGTTCCTCTTACGAGCAGTACTTC. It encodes CASSFGLSSSYEQYF.

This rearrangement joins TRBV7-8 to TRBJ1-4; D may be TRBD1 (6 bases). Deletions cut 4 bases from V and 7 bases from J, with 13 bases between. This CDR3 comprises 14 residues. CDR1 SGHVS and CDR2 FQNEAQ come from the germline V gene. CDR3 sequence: CASSSPGDGEKLFF. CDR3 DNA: TGTGCCAGCAGCTCTCCAGGGGATGGTGAAAAACTGTTTTTT.

The CDR3 sequence is CASSDFSGANVLTF. Written as DNA, the CDR3 is TGTGCCAGCTCAGACTTTTCTGGGGCCAACGTCCTGACTTTC. The chain combines TRBV18 with TRBJ2-6; D not certain. The V end was cut by 5 bases, the J end by 1 base, with 6 bases between. Germline lookup yields CDR1 KGHSH and CDR2 LQKENI. The length of the CDR3 is 14 residues. The full variable domain, in which reference TRBV18 and TRBJ2-6 provide the parts outside the CDR3, is NAGVMQNPRHLVRRRGQEARLRCSPMKGHSHVYWYRQLPEEGLKFMVYLQKENIIDESGMPKERFSAEFPKEGPSILRIQQVVRGDSAAYFCASSDFSGANVLTFGAGSRLTVL.

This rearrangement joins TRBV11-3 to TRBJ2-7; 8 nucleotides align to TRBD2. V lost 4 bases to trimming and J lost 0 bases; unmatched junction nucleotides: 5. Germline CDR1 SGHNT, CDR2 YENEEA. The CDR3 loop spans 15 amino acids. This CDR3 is CASSSTGGNSYEQYF. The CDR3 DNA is TGTGCCAGCAGCTCCACGGGGGGGAACTCCTACGAGCAGTACTTC. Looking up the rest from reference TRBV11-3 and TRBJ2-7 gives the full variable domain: EAGVVQSPRYKIIEKKQPVAFWCNPISGHNTLYWYLQNLGQGPELLIRYENEEAVDDSQLPKDRFSAERLKGVDSTLKIQPAELGDSAVYLCASSSTGGNSYEQYFGPGTRLTVT.

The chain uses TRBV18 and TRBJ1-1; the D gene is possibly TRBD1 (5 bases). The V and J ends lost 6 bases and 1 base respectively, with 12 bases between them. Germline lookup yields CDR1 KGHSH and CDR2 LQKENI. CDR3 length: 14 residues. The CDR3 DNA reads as TGTGCCAGCTCCCAAAGACAGAGGAACACTGAAGCTTTCTTT. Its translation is CASSQRQRNTEAFF.

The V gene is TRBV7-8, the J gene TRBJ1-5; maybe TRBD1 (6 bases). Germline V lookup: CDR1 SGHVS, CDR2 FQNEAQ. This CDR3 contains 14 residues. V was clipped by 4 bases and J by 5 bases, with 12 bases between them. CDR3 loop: CASSSGTSHQPQHF. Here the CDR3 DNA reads TGTGCCAGCAGCTCCGGGACAAGTCATCAGCCCCAGCATTTT.

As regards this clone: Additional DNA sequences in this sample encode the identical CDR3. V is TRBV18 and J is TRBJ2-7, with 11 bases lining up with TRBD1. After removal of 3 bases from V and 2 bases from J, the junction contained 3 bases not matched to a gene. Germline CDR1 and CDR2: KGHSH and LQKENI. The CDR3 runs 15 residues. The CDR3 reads CASSPRDRGTYEQYF. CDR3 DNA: TGTGCCAGCTCACCCCGGGACAGGGGGACCTACGAGCAGTACTTC.